This TCR beta chain stems from a study of Ad26.COV2.S vaccination and SARS-CoV-2 variants. Study findings and constraints: It was found that vaccine and placebo recipients had similar non-spike TCR breadth. Vaccinees reportedly had broad spike-specific CD8+ and CD4+ T cell responses.

Comment on this clone: Its specificity is not known.

Produced via immunoSEQ multiplex PCR; TCRdb's table is partial and in-frame only. The repertoire holds roughly 450,000 clones, with around 90% as singletons. Treatment defined: roughly 18 received Ad26.COV2.S at low or high dose, single or two shots; about 5 received placebo; per-sample allocation not given. At day 63 after the first vaccine or placebo injection, samples were drawn. As its vector, the vaccine had Ad26, which expressed Wuhan-strain SARS-CoV-2 spike. The germline gives CDR1 LNHDA, CDR2 SQIVND (reference sequence). V dropped 5 bases and J dropped 0 bases, with 17 bases sitting between them. The CDR3 length is 18 residues.

Specimen: peripheral blood, collected in a trial of Ad26.COV2.S vaccine versus placebo. The source of this sequence is a person aged 18-60 years who received the Ad26.COV2.S COVID-19 vaccine or a placebo. V usage is TRBV19 and J usage is TRBJ2-6, with D possibly called TRBD1 or TRBD2 (5 bases each). The chain's CDR3 is CASSPGDGWSSGANVLTF. The CDR3 DNA is TGTGCCAGTAGTCCCGGGGACGGGTGGTCCTCTGGGGCCAACGTCCTGACTTTC.